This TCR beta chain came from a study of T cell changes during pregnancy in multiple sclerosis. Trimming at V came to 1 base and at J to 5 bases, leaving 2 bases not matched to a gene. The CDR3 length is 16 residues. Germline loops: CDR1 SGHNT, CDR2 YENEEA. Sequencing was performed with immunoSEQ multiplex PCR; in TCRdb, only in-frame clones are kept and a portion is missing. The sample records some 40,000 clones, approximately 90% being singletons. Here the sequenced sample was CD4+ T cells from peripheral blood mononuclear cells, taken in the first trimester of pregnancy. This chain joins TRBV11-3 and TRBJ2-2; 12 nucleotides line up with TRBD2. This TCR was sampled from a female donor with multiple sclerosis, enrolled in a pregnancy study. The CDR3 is CASSLGTSGETGELFF. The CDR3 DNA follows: TGTGCCAGCAGCTTAGGGACTAGCGGGGAGACCGGGGAGCTGTTTTTT.